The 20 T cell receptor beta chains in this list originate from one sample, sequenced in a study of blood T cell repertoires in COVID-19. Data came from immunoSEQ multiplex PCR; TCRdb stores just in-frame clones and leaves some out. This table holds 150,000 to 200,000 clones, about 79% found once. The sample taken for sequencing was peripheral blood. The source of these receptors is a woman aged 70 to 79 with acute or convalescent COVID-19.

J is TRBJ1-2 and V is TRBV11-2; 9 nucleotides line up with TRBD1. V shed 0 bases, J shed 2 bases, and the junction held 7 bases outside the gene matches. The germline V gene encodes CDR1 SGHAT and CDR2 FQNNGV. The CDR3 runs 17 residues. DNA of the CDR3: TGTGCCAGCAGCTTAGATAGGGGACAGGGAAGGAACTATGGCTACACCTTC. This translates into CASSLDRGQGRNYGYTF.

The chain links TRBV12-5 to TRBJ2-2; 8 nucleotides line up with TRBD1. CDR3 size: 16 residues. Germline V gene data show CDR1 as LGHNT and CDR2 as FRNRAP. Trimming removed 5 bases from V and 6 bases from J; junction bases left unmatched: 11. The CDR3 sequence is CASGLPWTGFPGELFF. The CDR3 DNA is TGTGCTAGTGGTCTCCCCTGGACAGGGTTCCCCGGGGAGCTGTTTTTT.

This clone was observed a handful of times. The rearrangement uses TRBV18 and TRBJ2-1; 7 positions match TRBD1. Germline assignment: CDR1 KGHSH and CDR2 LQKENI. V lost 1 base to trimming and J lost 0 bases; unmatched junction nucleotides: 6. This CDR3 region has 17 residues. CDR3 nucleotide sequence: TGTGCCAGCTCACCACTCTCCGGGACAGCCTCCTACAATGAGCAGTTCTTC. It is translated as CASSPLSGTASYNEQFF.

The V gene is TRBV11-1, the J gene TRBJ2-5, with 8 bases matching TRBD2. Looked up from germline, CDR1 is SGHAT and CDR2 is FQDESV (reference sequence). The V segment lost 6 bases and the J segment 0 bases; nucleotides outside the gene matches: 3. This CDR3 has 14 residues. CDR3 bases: TGTGCCAGCAGGAGCGGGGGCCACCAAGAGACCCAGTACTTC. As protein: CASRSGGHQETQYF.

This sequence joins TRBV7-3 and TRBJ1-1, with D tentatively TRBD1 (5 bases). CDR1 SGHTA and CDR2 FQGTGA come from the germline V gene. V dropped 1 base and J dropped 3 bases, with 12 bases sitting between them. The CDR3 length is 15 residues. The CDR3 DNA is TGTGCCAGCAGCTTAATGGGAGGGGATTACACTGAAGCTTTCTTT. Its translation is CASSLMGGDYTEAFF. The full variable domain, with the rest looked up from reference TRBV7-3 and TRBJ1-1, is GAGVSQTPSNKVTEKGKYVELRCDPISGHTALYWYRQSLGQGPEFLIYFQGTGAADDSGLPNDRFFAVRPEGSVSTLKIQRTERGDSAVYLCASSLMGGDYTEAFFGQGTRLTVV.

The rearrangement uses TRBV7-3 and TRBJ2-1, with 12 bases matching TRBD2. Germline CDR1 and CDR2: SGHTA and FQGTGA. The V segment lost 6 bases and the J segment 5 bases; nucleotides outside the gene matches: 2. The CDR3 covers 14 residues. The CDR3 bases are TGTGCCAGCAGTTGGACTAGCGGGGACAATGAGCAGTTCTTC. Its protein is CASSWTSGDNEQFF.

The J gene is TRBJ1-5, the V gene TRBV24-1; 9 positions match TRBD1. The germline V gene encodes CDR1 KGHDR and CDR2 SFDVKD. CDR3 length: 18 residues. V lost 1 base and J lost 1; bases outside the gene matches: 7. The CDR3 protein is CATSDFRDRVPSNQPQHF. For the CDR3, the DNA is TGTGCCACCAGTGATTTCCGGGACAGGGTACCGAGCAATCAGCCCCAGCATTTT.

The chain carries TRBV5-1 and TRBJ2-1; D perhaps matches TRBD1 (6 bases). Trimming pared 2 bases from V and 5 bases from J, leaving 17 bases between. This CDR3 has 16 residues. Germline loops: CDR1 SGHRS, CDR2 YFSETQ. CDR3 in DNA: TGCGCCAGCAGCTTACATAACAGGGATGTTAACAATGAGCAGTTCTTC. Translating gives CASSLHNRDVNNEQFF. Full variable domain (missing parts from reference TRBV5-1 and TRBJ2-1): KAGVTQTPRYLIKTRGQQVTLSCSPISGHRSVSWYQQTPGQGLQFLFEYFSETQRNKGNFPGRFSGRQFSNSRSEMNVSTLELGDSALYLCASSLHNRDVNNEQFFGPGTRLTVL.

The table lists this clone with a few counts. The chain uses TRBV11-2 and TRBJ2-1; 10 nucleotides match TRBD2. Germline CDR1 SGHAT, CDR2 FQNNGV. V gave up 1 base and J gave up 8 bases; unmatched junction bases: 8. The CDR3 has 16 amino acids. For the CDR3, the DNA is TGTGCCAGCAGCTTAGTGGCTAGCGGGAGTATAGATGAGCAGTTCTTC. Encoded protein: CASSLVASGSIDEQFF.

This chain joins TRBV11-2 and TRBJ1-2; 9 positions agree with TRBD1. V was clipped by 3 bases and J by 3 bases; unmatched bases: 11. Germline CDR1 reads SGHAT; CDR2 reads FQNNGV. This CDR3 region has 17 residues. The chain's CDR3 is CASSFPTRQGGDYGYTF. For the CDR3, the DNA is TGTGCCAGCAGCTTCCCAACTCGACAGGGGGGCGACTATGGCTACACCTTC.

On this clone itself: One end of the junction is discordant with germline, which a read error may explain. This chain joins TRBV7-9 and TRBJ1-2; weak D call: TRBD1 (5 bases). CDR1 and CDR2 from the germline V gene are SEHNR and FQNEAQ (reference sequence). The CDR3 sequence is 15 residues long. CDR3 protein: CASSSLRGKDYGYTF. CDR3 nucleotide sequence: TGTGCCAGCAGCTCACTGAGGGGAAAGGACTATGGCTACACTTTC.

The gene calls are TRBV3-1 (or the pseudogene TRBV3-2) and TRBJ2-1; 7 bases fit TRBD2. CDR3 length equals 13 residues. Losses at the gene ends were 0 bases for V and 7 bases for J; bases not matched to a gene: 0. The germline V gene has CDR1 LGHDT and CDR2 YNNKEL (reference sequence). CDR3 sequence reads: CASSQEGGNEQFF. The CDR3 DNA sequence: TGTGCCAGCAGCCAAGAGGGAGGGAATGAGCAGTTCTTC.

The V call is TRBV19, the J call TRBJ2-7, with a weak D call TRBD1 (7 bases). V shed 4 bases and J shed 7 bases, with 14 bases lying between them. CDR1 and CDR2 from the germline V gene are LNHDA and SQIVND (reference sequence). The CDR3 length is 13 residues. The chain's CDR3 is CASSRRQGGEQYF. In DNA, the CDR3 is TGTGCCAGTAGTAGACGACAGGGAGGTGAGCAGTACTTC.

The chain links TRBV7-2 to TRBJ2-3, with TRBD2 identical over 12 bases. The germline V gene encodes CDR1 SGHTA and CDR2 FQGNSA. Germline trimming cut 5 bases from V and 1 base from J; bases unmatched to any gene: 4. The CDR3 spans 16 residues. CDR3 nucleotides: TGTGCCAGCAGCCCATGGACTAGCGGGGGCACAGATACGCAGTATTTT. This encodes CASSPWTSGGTDTQYF.

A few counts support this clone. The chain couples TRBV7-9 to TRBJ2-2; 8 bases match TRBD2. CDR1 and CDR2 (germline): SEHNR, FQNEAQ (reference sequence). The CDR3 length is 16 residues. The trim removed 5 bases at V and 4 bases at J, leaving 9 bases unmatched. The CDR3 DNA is TGTGCCAGCAGCCCGGGGACTAGTACGGGCACCGGGGAGCTGTTTTTT. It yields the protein CASSPGTSTGTGELFF.

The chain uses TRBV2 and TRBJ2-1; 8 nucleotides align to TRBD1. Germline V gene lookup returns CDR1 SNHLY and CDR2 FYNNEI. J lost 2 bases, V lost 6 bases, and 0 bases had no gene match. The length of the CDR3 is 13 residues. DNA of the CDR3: TGTGCCAGCAGGGACAGGGCCTACAATGAGCAGTTCTTC. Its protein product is CASRDRAYNEQFF.

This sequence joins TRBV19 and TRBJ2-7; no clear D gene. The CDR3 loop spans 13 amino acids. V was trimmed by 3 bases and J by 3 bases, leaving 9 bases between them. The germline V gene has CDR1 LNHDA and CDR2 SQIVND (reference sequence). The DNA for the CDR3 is TGTGCCAGTAGTATGGGCAGCCACTACGAGCAGTACTTC. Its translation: CASSMGSHYEQYF. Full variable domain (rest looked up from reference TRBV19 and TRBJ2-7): DGGITQSPKYLFRKEGQNVTLSCEQNLNHDAMYWYRQDPGQGLRLIYYSQIVNDFQKGDIAEGYSVSREKKESFPLTVTSAQKNPTAFYLCASSMGSHYEQYFGPGTRLTVT.

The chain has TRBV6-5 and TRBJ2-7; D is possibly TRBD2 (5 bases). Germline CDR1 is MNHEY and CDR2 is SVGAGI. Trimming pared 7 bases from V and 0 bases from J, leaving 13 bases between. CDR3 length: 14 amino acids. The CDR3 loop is CASTRGRSSYEQYF. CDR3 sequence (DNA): TGTGCCAGCACCCGAGGGCGGAGCTCCTACGAGCAGTACTTC.

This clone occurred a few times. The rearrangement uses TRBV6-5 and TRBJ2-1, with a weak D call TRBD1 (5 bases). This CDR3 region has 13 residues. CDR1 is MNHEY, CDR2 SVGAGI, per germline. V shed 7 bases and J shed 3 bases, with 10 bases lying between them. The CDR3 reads CASNFRGYNEQFF. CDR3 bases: TGTGCCAGCAATTTTAGGGGCTACAATGAGCAGTTCTTC.

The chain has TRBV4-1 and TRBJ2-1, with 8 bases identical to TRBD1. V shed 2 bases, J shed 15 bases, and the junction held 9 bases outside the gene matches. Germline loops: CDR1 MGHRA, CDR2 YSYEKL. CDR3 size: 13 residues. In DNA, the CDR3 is TGCGCCAGCAGCCAATTCGTGAGGGACAGGCTGTTCTTC. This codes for CASSQFVRDRLFF.